Listed below are T cell receptor beta chains from one sample, sequenced in a study of control samples from healthy donors and cancer patients. Sequencing was performed with immunoSEQ multiplex PCR; in TCRdb, only in-frame clones are kept and a portion is missing. The table shows about 190,000 clones, with around 90% occurring only once. The sample taken for sequencing was blood. These TCRs come from a man aged 30 to 39 in good health. The CDR3 runs from the conserved cysteine through the conserved F or W. A D gene is named only where the DNA matches it firmly. Not every row has a clone size; where given, it reads once, few, many or a size class.

CDR3 protein	CDR3 DNA	V gene	J gene	D gene	clone size
CASSLIPGGDQPQHF	TGTGCCAGCAGCTTAATCCCAGGGGGGGATCAGCCCCAGCATTTT	TRBV7-6	TRBJ1-5	TRBD1	-
CASLRVTGTSGGARNEQFF	TGTGCCAGCCTGAGAGTTACCGGGACTAGCGGGGGGGCACGGAATGAGCAGTTCTTC	TRBV13	TRBJ2-1	TRBD2	-
CSASPPRGGSQPQHF	TGCAGTGCTAGTCCCCCGAGGGGCGGGAGTCAGCCCCAGCATTTT	TRBV20-1	TRBJ1-5	-	-
CASSLGMNTEAFF	TGCGCCAGCAGCCTCGGGATGAACACTGAAGCTTTCTTT	TRBV5-1	TRBJ1-1	-	-
CASSLLEGAHNEQFF	TGTGCCAGCAGTTTGTTGGAGGGGGCGCACAATGAGCAGTTCTTC	TRBV27	TRBJ2-1	-	-
CASSFSRTGGNEKLFF	TGTGCCAGCAGCTTTTCCCGGACAGGGGGTAATGAAAAACTGTTTTTT	TRBV7-2	TRBJ1-4	TRBD1	-
CASSSGRNPNQPQHF	TGTGCCAGCAGCTCGGGACGAAATCCCAATCAGCCCCAGCATTTT	TRBV11-2	TRBJ1-5	-	-
CASSQVQPGGAGFYEQFF	TGCGCCAGCAGCCAAGTGCAGCCAGGGGGCGCCGGGTTTTATGAGCAGTTCTTC	TRBV5-1	TRBJ2-1	TRBD1	-
CASSLSTPGASRPGNTIYF	TGTGCCAGCAGCCTATCAACCCCGGGGGCGTCCCGCCCTGGAAACACCATATATTTT	TRBV9	TRBJ1-3	-	-
CSADRGQGGYTF	TGCAGCGCGGACAGGGGGCAAGGTGGCTACACCTTC	TRBV29-1	TRBJ1-2	TRBD1	-
CAWSVEGYGYTF	TGTGCCTGGAGTGTTGAAGGCTATGGCTACACCTTC	TRBV30	TRBJ1-2	-	-
CASSAAPGNTIYF	TGTGCCAGCAGTGCGGCTCCGGGAAACACCATATATTTT	TRBV2	TRBJ1-3	-	-
CASSLDGGSNQPQHF	TGTGCCAGCAGCTTAGATGGGGGGAGCAATCAGCCCCAGCATTTT	TRBV7-2	TRBJ1-5	-	-
CATSDRQGNYGYTF	TGTGCCACCAGTGATAGACAGGGGAACTATGGCTACACCTTC	TRBV24-1	TRBJ1-2	TRBD1	-
CASSGAKYEQYF	TGTGCCAGCAGCGGGGCTAAATACGAGCAGTACTTC	TRBV3-1/TRBV3-2	TRBJ2-7	-	once
CASTESGAGTEAFF	TGTGCCAGCACCGAATCGGGGGCTGGCACTGAAGCTTTCTTT	TRBV28	TRBJ1-1	-	once
CASSSGDTYEQYF	TGCGCCAGCAGCAGCGGGGATACCTACGAGCAGTACTTC	TRBV10-1	TRBJ2-7	TRBD2	-
CASRINTEAFF	TGTGCCAGCAGGATCAACACTGAAGCTTTCTTT	TRBV2	TRBJ1-1	-	-
CAISSAGYEQYF	TGTGCCATCAGCTCTGCGGGCTACGAGCAGTACTTC	TRBV10-3	TRBJ2-7	-	-
CASSKGQGVISGNTIYF	TGTGCCAGCAGTAAAGGACAGGGGGTTATCTCTGGAAACACCATATATTTT	TRBV6-1	TRBJ1-3	TRBD1	-
CASSRGQGASYEQYF	TGCGCCAGCAGCCGGGGACAGGGGGCGTCCTACGAGCAGTACTTC	TRBV4-1	TRBJ2-7	TRBD1	once